This T cell receptor (beta chain) was sequenced for a study of T-cell memory formation after mild COVID-19. As for the study in general: The two donors had largely donor-specific TCR clusters.

V was pared by 6 bases and J by 2 bases, with 17 bases between. Germline V gene lookup returns CDR1 MDHEN and CDR2 SYDVKM. The CDR3 totals 17 residues. Researchers used 5'RACE with constant-segment primers to make TCR alpha and TCR beta cDNA libraries that carry sample barcodes and UMIs. MiXCR, applied by TCRdb to the 5' RACE reads, yields one record per CDR3 protein. The sample lists 250,000 to 300,000 distinct CDR3 sequences, 15% to 20% occurring once. For this clonotype: What it binds is unknown.

Whole-study results and caveats: A second wave expanding day 15 to 37 was CD4+-biased; contracting clones were balanced. Some clones that responded turned up in pre-infection memory, which suggests that cross-reactive memory joined in.

The sequencing input was PBMCs or a T cell subset sorted from them (not recorded which). The clonotype comes from a man younger than 35 who had mild COVID-19 (a few samples of this study predate the infection). Cell type and time point are not known. J is TRBJ2-6 and V is TRBV28; the D is unclear. The CDR3 spells CASREALSVAGANVLTF. The CDR3, as DNA: TGTGCCAGCAGGGAAGCTCTGTCGGTTGCTGGGGCCAACGTCCTGACTTTC.